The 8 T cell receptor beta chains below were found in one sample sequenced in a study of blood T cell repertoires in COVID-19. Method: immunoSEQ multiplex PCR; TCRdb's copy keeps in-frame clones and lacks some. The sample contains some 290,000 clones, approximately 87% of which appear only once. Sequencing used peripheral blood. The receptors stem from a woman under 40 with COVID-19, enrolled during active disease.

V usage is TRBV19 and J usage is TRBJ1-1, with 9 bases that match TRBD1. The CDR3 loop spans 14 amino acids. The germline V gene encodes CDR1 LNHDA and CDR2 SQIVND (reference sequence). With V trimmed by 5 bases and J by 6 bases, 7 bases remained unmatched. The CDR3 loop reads CASSYGTGSSEAFF. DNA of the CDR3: TGTGCCAGTAGTTACGGGACAGGGTCTTCTGAAGCTTTCTTT.

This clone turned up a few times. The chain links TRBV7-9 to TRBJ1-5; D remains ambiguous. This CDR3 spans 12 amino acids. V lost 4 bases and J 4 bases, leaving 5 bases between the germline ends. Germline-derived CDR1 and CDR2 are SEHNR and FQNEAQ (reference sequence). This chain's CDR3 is CASSSPNQPQHF. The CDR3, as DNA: TGTGCCAGCAGCTCCCCGAATCAGCCCCAGCATTTT.

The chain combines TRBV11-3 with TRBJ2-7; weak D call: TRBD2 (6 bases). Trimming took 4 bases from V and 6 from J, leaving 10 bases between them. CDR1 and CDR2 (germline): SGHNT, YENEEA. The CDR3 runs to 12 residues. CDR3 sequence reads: CASSSYGGEQYF. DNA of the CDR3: TGTGCCAGCAGCTCTTACGGGGGCGAGCAGTACTTC.

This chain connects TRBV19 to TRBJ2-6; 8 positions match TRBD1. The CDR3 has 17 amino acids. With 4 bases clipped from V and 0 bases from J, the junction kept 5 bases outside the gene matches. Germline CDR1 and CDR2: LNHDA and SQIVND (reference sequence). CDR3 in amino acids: CASSTGTGISGANVLTF. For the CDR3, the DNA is TGTGCCAGTAGTACCGGGACAGGCATCTCTGGGGCCAACGTCCTGACTTTC.

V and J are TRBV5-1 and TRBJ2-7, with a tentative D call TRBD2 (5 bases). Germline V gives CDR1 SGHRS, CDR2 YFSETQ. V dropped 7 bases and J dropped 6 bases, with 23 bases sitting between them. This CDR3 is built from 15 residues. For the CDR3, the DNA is TGCGCCAGCCACGACCTTGCGGGCCGGGTAGCCGAGCAGTACTTC. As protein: CASHDLAGRVAEQYF.

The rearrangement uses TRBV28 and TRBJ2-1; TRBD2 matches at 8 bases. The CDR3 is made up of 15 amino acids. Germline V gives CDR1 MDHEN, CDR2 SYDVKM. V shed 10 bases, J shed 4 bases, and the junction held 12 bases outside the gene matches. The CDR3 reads CATRNERLAYNEQFF. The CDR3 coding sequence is TGTGCCACCAGAAACGAAAGACTAGCGTACAATGAGCAGTTCTTC.

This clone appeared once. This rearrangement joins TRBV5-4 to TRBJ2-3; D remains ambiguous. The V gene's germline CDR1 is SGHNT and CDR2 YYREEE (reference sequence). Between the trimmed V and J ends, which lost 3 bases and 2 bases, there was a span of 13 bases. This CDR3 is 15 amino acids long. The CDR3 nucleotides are TGTGCCAGCAGCTCGCCTAACCGATACACAGATACGCAGTATTTT. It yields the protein CASSSPNRYTDTQYF.

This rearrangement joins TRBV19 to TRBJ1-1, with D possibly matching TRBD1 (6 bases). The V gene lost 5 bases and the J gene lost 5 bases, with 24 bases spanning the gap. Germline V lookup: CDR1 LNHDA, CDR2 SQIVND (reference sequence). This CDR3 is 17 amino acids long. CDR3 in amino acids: CASSVHRAGVVFTEAFF. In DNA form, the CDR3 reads TGTGCCAGTAGTGTGCACAGGGCGGGCGTTGTATTTACTGAAGCTTTCTTT.